The 18 T cell receptor beta chains given below trace back to one sample, sequenced in a study of T cells after yellow fever vaccination. One entry per CDR3 protein, called by TCRdb with MiXCR from the 5' RACE reads. The profile shows some 500,000 distinct CDR3 sequences, roughly 12% of them singletons. The sample consisted of PBMCs, taken on the day of the yellow fever booster vaccination. Receptors were obtained from a man in his thirties or forties who received the YFV17D yellow fever vaccine.

The V call is TRBV20-1, the J call TRBJ1-5; D not resolved. Germline CDR1 is DFQATT and CDR2 is SNEGSKA (reference sequence). Trimming shortened V by 0 bases and J by 0 bases, and 9 bases separated the two germline ends. There are 15 residues in the CDR3. The CDR3 region is CSARDSDFSNQPQHF. As DNA, the CDR3 is TGCAGTGCTAGAGATTCCGACTTTAGCAATCAGCCCCAGCATTTT.

The V and J genes are TRBV19 and TRBJ2-1; TRBD2 matches at 13 bases. The germline V gene has CDR1 LNHDA and CDR2 SQIVND (reference sequence). This CDR3 region has 15 residues. The V gene end was trimmed by 4 bases and the J gene end by 6 bases; junction bases not matched to a gene: 3. CDR3 sequence (DNA): TGTGCCAGTAGTAGGGGGACTAGCGGGACCAATGAGCAGTTCTTC. Translation: CASSRGTSGTNEQFF.

This clonotype was found a few times. The rearrangement uses TRBV7-2 and TRBJ2-5; D gene unclear. The CDR3 is 15 amino acids. V was cut by 1 base and J by 5 bases, with 14 bases left in between. In germline, CDR1 is SGHTA, CDR2 FQGNSA. This CDR3 is CASSLDRYLGETQYF. The CDR3 DNA is TGTGCCAGCAGCTTAGATCGCTACTTGGGGGAGACCCAGTACTTC. Using reference TRBV7-2 and TRBJ2-5 for the parts outside the CDR3, the full variable domain is GAGVSQSPSNKVTEKGKDVELRCDPISGHTALYWYRQSLGQGLEFLIYFQGNSAPDKSGLPSDRFSAERTGGSVSTLTIQRTQQEDSAVYLCASSLDRYLGETQYFGPGTRLLVL.

V usage is TRBV7-7 and J usage is TRBJ2-2; TRBD1 aligns across 9 bases. CDR3 size: 19 residues. Germline values: CDR1 SSHAT, CDR2 FNYEAQ (reference sequence). DNA for the CDR3: TGTGCTAGCGACAACGGGGGGACAGGGTCACATGGTAACACCGGGGAGCTGTTTTTT. Translating gives CASDNGGTGSHGNTGELFF.

There are many counts of this clonotype. This chain links TRBV6-2 or TRBV6-3 with TRBJ2-7; tentative D call: TRBD2 (5 bases). This CDR3 comprises 15 residues. V lost 5 bases, J lost 1 base, and 15 bases lay in between. Germline CDR1 reads MNHEY; CDR2 reads SVGEGT. The CDR3: CASSTRGAASYEQYF. As DNA, the CDR3 is TGTGCCAGCAGTACCCGGGGAGCGGCTTCCTACGAGCAGTACTTC.

The chain couples TRBV20-1 to TRBJ2-5; TRBD2 is a possible D gene (7 bases). V dropped 6 bases and J dropped 4 bases, with 15 bases sitting between them. Germline CDR1 reads DFQATT; CDR2 reads SNEGSKA (reference sequence). The CDR3 is 13 amino acids. CDR3 coding DNA: TGCAGTGCCTTGGGGGCGGGAGTAGAGACCCAGTACTTC. Translation: CSALGAGVETQYF.

This chain joins TRBV19 and TRBJ1-2, with D perhaps matching TRBD1 (6 bases). CDR1 and CDR2 from the germline V gene are LNHDA and SQIVND (reference sequence). V was trimmed by 4 bases and J by 5 bases, leaving 11 bases between them. The CDR3 covers 13 residues. DNA of the CDR3: TGTGCCAGTAGTACCCGGGGGCGTTATGGCTACACCTTC. This codes for CASSTRGRYGYTF.

The chain links TRBV4-3 to TRBJ2-5, with 7 bases aligning to TRBD2. CDR1 is LGHNA, CDR2 YSLEER, per germline. Trimming removed 0 bases from V and 0 bases from J; junction bases left unmatched: 13. This CDR3 contains 19 residues. CDR3 sequence (DNA): TGCGCCAGCAGCCAAGATTGGATCAGGGCGGGAGAGGACCAAGAGACCCAGTACTTC. Its translation is CASSQDWIRAGEDQETQYF.

The chain carries TRBV9 and TRBJ2-6, with TRBD1 as a possible D gene (6 bases). Per germline, CDR1 SGDLS and CDR2 YYNGEE. This CDR3 comprises 17 residues. Trimming took 0 bases from V and 0 from J, leaving 10 bases between them. The CDR3 here is CASSVGGQISGANVLTF. The CDR3 nucleotides read TGTGCCAGCAGCGTAGGTGGACAGATCTCTGGGGCCAACGTCCTGACTTTC.

This clonotype was observed a handful of times. The rearrangement uses TRBV4-2 and TRBJ1-5; D is undetermined. The V gene's germline CDR1 is LGHNA and CDR2 YNFKEQ. The CDR3 length is 15 residues. The ends were cut back, 0 bases at V and 3 bases at J, with 9 bases in the middle. The CDR3 DNA sequence: TGTGCCAGCAGCCAAGACAGGATTTACAATCAGCCCCAGCATTTT. This gives the protein CASSQDRIYNQPQHF.

This clonotype came up a few times. The chain employs TRBV20-1 and TRBJ2-3, with D possibly TRBD2 on 5 matching bases. Between the trimmed V and J ends, which lost 6 bases and 4 bases, there was a span of 14 bases. CDR1 is DFQATT and CDR2 is SNEGSKA in the germline V gene (reference sequence). CDR3 length: 13 amino acids. The chain's CDR3 is CSAETGKSDTQYF. The CDR3 bases are TGCAGTGCGGAAACGGGGAAATCAGATACGCAGTATTTT.

The chain links TRBV29-1 to TRBJ2-2; TRBD1 aligns across 9 bases. The CDR3 spans 15 residues. Germline-derived CDR1 and CDR2 are SQVTM and ANQGSEA. J was trimmed by 5 bases and V by 3 bases; bases with no gene match: 7. The CDR3 sequence: CSVDRLGQGTGELFF. Written as DNA, the CDR3 is TGCAGCGTTGACAGATTAGGACAGGGGACCGGGGAGCTGTTTTTT.

The chain uses TRBV12-3 or TRBV12-4 and TRBJ2-1, with TRBD2 matching 8 bases. Unmatched junction bases numbered 11, after V lost 5 bases and J lost 8 bases. CDR3 size: 15 residues. The CDR3 sequence is CASSPLGGRIYEQFF. The CDR3 bases are TGTGCCAGCAGTCCCCTGGGCGGGAGGATTTATGAGCAGTTCTTC.

This clonotype appeared a few times. This chain connects TRBV7-2 to TRBJ2-7; D not resolved. With 2 bases removed from V and 3 bases from J, the gap between germline ends came to 11 bases. The CDR3 sequence is 14 residues long. Germline V gives CDR1 SGHTA, CDR2 FQGNSA. In DNA, the CDR3 is TGTGCCAGCAGCTTAAACGCCAGGAACTACGAGCAGTACTTC. Its protein is CASSLNARNYEQYF.

The chain has TRBV5-1 and TRBJ2-1; the match to TRBD2 covers 10 bases. V dropped 5 bases and J dropped 6; count of bases not matched to a gene: 11. The CDR3 is 16 residues long. CDR1 and CDR2 (germline): SGHRS, YFSETQ. Here the CDR3 reads CASSIRAGGPSNEQFF. The CDR3 DNA reads TGCGCCAGCAGTATAAGAGCGGGAGGGCCCTCCAATGAGCAGTTCTTC.

The chain joins TRBV7-3 to TRBJ1-5, with D perhaps matching TRBD1 (5 bases). CDR1 and CDR2 from the germline V gene are SGHTA and FQGTGA. The CDR3 is 14 amino acids. The germline V and J ends were trimmed by 2 bases and 7 bases, with 12 bases remaining between them. For the CDR3, the DNA is TGTGCCAGCAGCTTATCCGGGGGTGACCAGCCCCAGCATTTT. Residues: CASSLSGGDQPQHF.

This clonotype was recorded a few times. This chain joins TRBV7-2 and TRBJ2-3, with TRBD2 matching over 7 bases. Germline V gene sequence: CDR1 SGHTA, CDR2 FQGNSA. This CDR3 is 14 amino acids long. V dropped 3 bases and J dropped 6; count of bases not matched to a gene: 6. The CDR3 is CASSFRGVLDTQYF. The CDR3 region has the DNA TGTGCCAGCAGCTTTCGGGGGGTTCTGGATACGCAGTATTTT. The complete variable domain, with remaining parts taken from reference TRBV7-2 and TRBJ2-3, reads GAGVSQSPSNKVTEKGKDVELRCDPISGHTALYWYRQSLGQGLEFLIYFQGNSAPDKSGLPSDRFSAERTGGSVSTLTIQRTQQEDSAVYLCASSFRGVLDTQYFGPGTRLTVL.

V usage is TRBV5-5 and J usage is TRBJ1-1, with no clear D. CDR1 is SGHKS and CDR2 is YYEKEE in the germline V gene (reference sequence). V shed 1 base and J shed 1 base, with 8 bases lying between them. This CDR3 has 14 amino acids. CDR3 sequence reads: CASSLRVQNTEAFF. The CDR3 DNA sequence: TGTGCCAGCAGCTTGCGGGTCCAGAACACTGAAGCTTTCTTT.